This TCR beta chain appears in the sequencing data of a study of vaccination effects on CD4 cells after COVID-19. Study as a whole: The vaccine given was either BNT162b2 or mRNA-1273, in two doses. Overall study results and limits: In the study, convalescent patients were few, and early post-infection timepoints were absent.

Libraries were prepared by immunoSEQ multiplex PCR; TCRdb keeps only in-frame clonotypes and omits some of them. The sample has about 37,000 clones; roughly 74% are singletons. Subsequent to roughly 10 days of culture, CD4+ T cells were isolated. Half the medium was swapped for IL-2 medium on days 3 and 7. A word on this clone: What it binds is unknown.

The junction had 13 bases not matched to a gene; V was cut back by 5 bases and J by 7 bases. This CDR3 region has 16 residues. Germline loops: CDR1 SEHNR, CDR2 FQNEAQ (reference sequence). The chain employs TRBV7-9 and TRBJ2-7; TRBD1 aligns across 11 bases. The sequenced sample was CD4+ T cells from PBMCs cultured without peptide, obtained before COVID-19 vaccination. This sequence originates from a human donor who received a COVID-19 vaccine. In nucleotides, the CDR3 is TGTGCCAGCAGCCCTAGCCCGGACAGGGGGCCACGGGAGCAGTACTTC. It codes for CASSPSPDRGPREQYF.